This T cell receptor (beta chain) was profiled in a study of T cell clones after liver transplantation. Study overall: TCRbeta sequencing after a pre-transplant mixed lymphocyte reaction identified graft-donor-reactive clones, later tracked in post-transplant blood. Tolerance: complete withdrawal held at least one year, liver enzymes staying within twice normal. Timepoints were pre-transplant, pre-withdrawal, and after withdrawal was completed or failed.

This clone occurred once. Its antigen is unidentified. Study-wide results and caveats: A larger donor-reactive than third-party decline suggested partial antigen-specific deletion.

Repertoires were generated with immunoSEQ multiplex PCR, while TCRdb's copy carries only in-frame clones and drops some. The sample contains around 60,000 clones, over 70% of which appear only once. The V gene end was trimmed by 4 bases and the J gene end by 5 bases; junction bases not matched to a gene: 20. This CDR3 contains 19 residues. CDR1 SGDLS and CDR2 YYNGEE come from the germline V gene. Sequencing was performed on CD4+ T cells from blood, taken before liver transplant. This sequence joins TRBV9 and TRBJ2-5; 10 nucleotides agree with TRBD2. The sequence came from a human donor who received a liver transplant. CDR3 protein: CASSPNLWGSGGPRETQYF. In nucleotides, the CDR3 is TGTGCCAGCAGCCCCAACCTTTGGGGTAGCGGGGGGCCGAGGGAGACCCAGTACTTC.